Detailed here is one T cell receptor (beta chain). Libraries were prepared by immunoSEQ multiplex PCR; TCRdb keeps only in-frame clonotypes and omits some of them. The sample has over 150,000 clones; 65% to 90% are singletons. Germline CDR1 reads MNHEY; CDR2 reads SMNVEV (reference sequence). The CDR3 length is 16 residues. The V gene lost 0 bases and the J gene lost 0 bases, with 9 bases spanning the gap. This entry belongs to a study of blood T cell repertoires in COVID-19. The J gene is TRBJ2-1, the V gene TRBV27; D is undetermined. The TCR comes from a man aged 35 to 55 who had recovered from COVID-19. Material for sequencing was PBMCs or T cells enriched from blood (not recorded which). As DNA, the CDR3 is TGTGCCAGCAGTTTATCGATAGTGAGCTCCTACAATGAGCAGTTCTTC. This gives the protein CASSLSIVSSYNEQFF.